The rows below give T cell receptor beta chains drawn from one sample of a study of blood T cell repertoires in COVID-19. Only in-frame clones appear in the TCRdb table, and some are missing; sequencing was by immunoSEQ multiplex PCR. The table shows a few hundred thousand clones, with about 89% occurring only once. The sample taken for sequencing was PBMCs or T cells enriched from blood (not recorded which). All receptors derive from a human donor in a cohort exposed to, infected with or recovered from COVID-19 (not recorded which). The donor label of this sample is uncertain. The CDR3 runs from the conserved cysteine through the conserved F or W. Each record gives: V gene, clone size, D gene, J gene, CDR3 DNA, CDR3 protein. A D gene is named only where the DNA matches it firmly. Only some rows state a clone size, as once, few, many or a class for expanded clones.

v_call: TRBV7-9
clone_size: .
d_call: TRBD1
j_call: TRBJ1-4
cdr3_nt: TGTGCCAGCAGCGACGTGCGGGGACAGGGGTTTGAAAAACTGTTTTTT
cdr3_aa: CASSDVRGQGFEKLFF

v_call: TRBV12-3/TRBV12-4
clone_size: .
d_call: .
j_call: TRBJ1-5
cdr3_nt: TGTGCCAGCAGTCTGACAGAAACTCAGCCCCAGCATTTT
cdr3_aa: CASSLTETQPQHF

v_call: TRBV9
clone_size: .
d_call: TRBD1
j_call: TRBJ1-4
cdr3_nt: TGTGCCAGCAGCGTAGGGAAGGACAGGTATGGGGAAAAACTGTTTTTT
cdr3_aa: CASSVGKDRYGEKLFF

v_call: TRBV3-1/TRBV3-2
clone_size: .
d_call: TRBD1
j_call: TRBJ1-1
cdr3_nt: TGTGCCAGCAGCCAAGCAGGGGGGAACACTGAAGCTTTCTTT
cdr3_aa: CASSQAGGNTEAFF

v_call: TRBV2
clone_size: .
d_call: .
j_call: TRBJ1-5
cdr3_nt: TGTGCCGGAGGGAGGGAGGGCAATCAGCCCCAGCATTTT
cdr3_aa: CAGGREGNQPQHF

v_call: TRBV5-1
clone_size: .
d_call: .
j_call: TRBJ1-4
cdr3_nt: TGCGCCAGCAGCTTGGACGACAGCCTTAATGAAAAACTGTTTTTT
cdr3_aa: CASSLDDSLNEKLFF

v_call: TRBV25-1
clone_size: .
d_call: .
j_call: TRBJ2-5
cdr3_nt: TGTGCCAGCAGTGACCGAGTCCAAGAGACCCAGTACTTC
cdr3_aa: CASSDRVQETQYF

v_call: TRBV12-3/TRBV12-4
clone_size: .
d_call: .
j_call: TRBJ1-1
cdr3_nt: TGTGCCAGCAGTTTGAAACAGAACACTGAAGCTTTCTTT
cdr3_aa: CASSLKQNTEAFF

v_call: TRBV23-1
clone_size: .
d_call: .
j_call: TRBJ2-7
cdr3_nt: TGCGCCAGCAGTCAATCGGACTGTAAGGCAAGCCTCTCCTACGAGCAGTACTTC
cdr3_aa: CASSQSDCKASLSYEQYF

v_call: TRBV3-1/TRBV3-2
clone_size: .
d_call: TRBD1
j_call: TRBJ2-7
cdr3_nt: TGTGCCAGCAGCCGTGACAGGGGGCTCTACGAGCAGTACTTC
cdr3_aa: CASSRDRGLYEQYF

v_call: TRBV6-2/TRBV6-3
clone_size: once
d_call: TRBD2
j_call: TRBJ2-5
cdr3_nt: TGTGCCAGCAGTTACGGGGGACTAGCGGGCTTCCCAGAGACCCAGTACTTC
cdr3_aa: CASSYGGLAGFPETQYF

v_call: TRBV2
clone_size: .
d_call: TRBD1
j_call: TRBJ1-2
cdr3_nt: TGTGCCACCCAGCCCTCGGACAGGGATCTTGGCTACACCTTC
cdr3_aa: CATQPSDRDLGYTF

v_call: TRBV6-1
clone_size: .
d_call: .
j_call: TRBJ1-2
cdr3_nt: TGTGCCAGCAGTGAGGGGGCTCGAGGCTACACCTTC
cdr3_aa: CASSEGARGYTF

v_call: TRBV30
clone_size: .
d_call: .
j_call: TRBJ1-2
cdr3_nt: TGTGCCTGGAGTGTACAGGATGGGTATGGCTACACCTTC
cdr3_aa: CAWSVQDGYGYTF

v_call: TRBV27
clone_size: .
d_call: .
j_call: TRBJ2-7
cdr3_nt: TGTGCCAGCAGTTTAAAGGGGTTTAACTACGAGCAGTACTTC
cdr3_aa: CASSLKGFNYEQYF

v_call: TRBV4-1
clone_size: .
d_call: TRBD2
j_call: TRBJ2-7
cdr3_nt: TGCGCCAGCAGCCCGGGGACTAGCGAGAGCGAGCAGTACTTC
cdr3_aa: CASSPGTSESEQYF

v_call: TRBV18
clone_size: .
d_call: TRBD1
j_call: TRBJ1-1
cdr3_nt: TGTGCCAGCTCACCTTCGAGGGGGACAGAAAACGAAGCTTTCTTT
cdr3_aa: CASSPSRGTENEAFF

v_call: TRBV7-6
clone_size: .
d_call: .
j_call: TRBJ2-3
cdr3_nt: TGTGCCAGCAGCCAGACCGGGATAAACACAGATACGCAGTATTTT
cdr3_aa: CASSQTGINTDTQYF

v_call: TRBV27
clone_size: .
d_call: .
j_call: TRBJ1-1
cdr3_nt: TGTGCCAGCAGTTTAACATCATTCACTGAAGCTTTCTTT
cdr3_aa: CASSLTSFTEAFF

v_call: TRBV28
clone_size: .
d_call: TRBD1
j_call: TRBJ1-6
cdr3_nt: TGTGCCAGCAGACCTGGACAGGGTTATTCACCCCTCCACTTT
cdr3_aa: CASRPGQGYSPLHF

v_call: TRBV27
clone_size: .
d_call: TRBD1
j_call: TRBJ1-2
cdr3_nt: TGTGCGTGCAAACCCGGGACAGGGTACGACTATGGCTACACCTTC
cdr3_aa: CACKPGTGYDYGYTF

v_call: TRBV6-5
clone_size: few
d_call: .
j_call: TRBJ1-4
cdr3_nt: TGTGCCAGCAGGTACAGCGGGGAAGAAAAACTGTTTTTT
cdr3_aa: CASRYSGEEKLFF

v_call: TRBV24-1
clone_size: .
d_call: TRBD1
j_call: TRBJ2-2
cdr3_nt: TGTGCCACCAGTCCGGGACAGGGGGCGGTCGGGGAGCTGTTTTTT
cdr3_aa: CATSPGQGAVGELFF

v_call: TRBV4-1
clone_size: .
d_call: .
j_call: TRBJ2-3
cdr3_nt: TGCGCCAGCAGCCTATTTCACGGGGAGAGCACAGATACGCAGTATTTT
cdr3_aa: CASSLFHGESTDTQYF

v_call: TRBV7-9
clone_size: .
d_call: TRBD1
j_call: TRBJ2-1
cdr3_nt: TGTGCCAGCAGCTTTGGACAGGGGGCGGTGTATGAGCAGTTCTTC
cdr3_aa: CASSFGQGAVYEQFF

v_call: TRBV2
clone_size: .
d_call: .
j_call: TRBJ1-5
cdr3_nt: TGTGCCAGCAGTCCGCAGGTCGGCAATCAGCCCCAGCATTTT
cdr3_aa: CASSPQVGNQPQHF

v_call: TRBV7-2
clone_size: .
d_call: TRBD2
j_call: TRBJ2-1
cdr3_nt: TGTGCCAGCAGCTTAGCACAGCCGGGACTAGCGGCCAATGAGCAGTTCTTC
cdr3_aa: CASSLAQPGLAANEQFF

v_call: TRBV7-8
clone_size: .
d_call: .
j_call: TRBJ1-1
cdr3_nt: TGTGCCAGCAGCTTACTGGGGGGGGCAATGAACACTGAAGCTTTCTTT
cdr3_aa: CASSLLGGAMNTEAFF

v_call: TRBV30
clone_size: .
d_call: .
j_call: TRBJ2-7
cdr3_nt: TGTGCCTGGGGCCACAGGGAGTTAGGCGAGCAGTACTTC
cdr3_aa: CAWGHRELGEQYF

v_call: TRBV29-1
clone_size: .
d_call: .
j_call: TRBJ1-2
cdr3_nt: TGCAGCGTTGAGCTGGGGCAAGGTATCTATGGAGGCTACACCTTC
cdr3_aa: CSVELGQGIYGGYTF

v_call: TRBV30
clone_size: .
d_call: TRBD1
j_call: TRBJ1-1
cdr3_nt: TGTGCCTGGCGGTGGACAGGGGCTAACACTGAAGCTTTCTTT
cdr3_aa: CAWRWTGANTEAFF

v_call: TRBV7-2
clone_size: .
d_call: TRBD1
j_call: TRBJ2-3
cdr3_nt: TGTGCCAGCAGCTTAGGTACAGGGGCTAGCACAGATACGCAGTATTTT
cdr3_aa: CASSLGTGASTDTQYF

v_call: TRBV2
clone_size: .
d_call: .
j_call: TRBJ1-2
cdr3_nt: TGTGCCAGCAGCTTGGGACTGAATAACTATGGCTACACCTTC
cdr3_aa: CASSLGLNNYGYTF

v_call: TRBV3-1/TRBV3-2
clone_size: once
d_call: TRBD2
j_call: TRBJ2-1
cdr3_nt: TGTGCCAGCAGCCAAGCCGGGACTAGCGGTTTGTCGAATGAGCAGTTCTTC
cdr3_aa: CASSQAGTSGLSNEQFF

v_call: TRBV7-8
clone_size: .
d_call: .
j_call: TRBJ2-5
cdr3_nt: TGTGCCAGCAGCTTACTTACTGGGCCCTTCCAAGAGACCCAGTACTTC
cdr3_aa: CASSLLTGPFQETQYF

v_call: TRBV6-2/TRBV6-3
clone_size: .
d_call: .
j_call: TRBJ2-1
cdr3_nt: TGTGCCAGCAGTGGCTTCCTAGCCAGCTCCTACAATGAGCAGTTCTTC
cdr3_aa: CASSGFLASSYNEQFF

v_call: TRBV19
clone_size: .
d_call: .
j_call: TRBJ1-4
cdr3_nt: TGTGCCAGTAGTACTACAGGCCCGTCAACTAATGAAAAACTGTTTTTT
cdr3_aa: CASSTTGPSTNEKLFF

v_call: TRBV14
clone_size: .
d_call: TRBD2
j_call: TRBJ2-7
cdr3_nt: TGTGCCAGCAGCCAAGTGAGGGTCGGGGGGGAGCAGTACTTC
cdr3_aa: CASSQVRVGGEQYF

v_call: TRBV2
clone_size: .
d_call: .
j_call: TRBJ2-7
cdr3_nt: TGTGCCAGCAGTGAGGAGGGGGCCCTCTCCTACGAGCAGTACTTC
cdr3_aa: CASSEEGALSYEQYF

v_call: TRBV19
clone_size: .
d_call: .
j_call: TRBJ1-1
cdr3_nt: TGTGCCAGTAGTATAGACAGTCTTACTGAAGCTTTCTTT
cdr3_aa: CASSIDSLTEAFF

v_call: TRBV25-1
clone_size: .
d_call: TRBD1
j_call: TRBJ2-7
cdr3_nt: TGTGCCAGCGGGACAGGGGTCACCTACGAGCAGTACTTC
cdr3_aa: CASGTGVTYEQYF

v_call: TRBV7-9
clone_size: once
d_call: TRBD1
j_call: TRBJ2-3
cdr3_nt: TGTGCCAGCAGCCCTCCGGGACAGGGCCGAGATACGCAGTATTTT
cdr3_aa: CASSPPGQGRDTQYF

v_call: TRBV7-2
clone_size: .
d_call: TRBD1
j_call: TRBJ1-5
cdr3_nt: TGTGCCAGCAGCCTGAACAGGGGGGGCGGCAATCAGCCCCAGCATTTT
cdr3_aa: CASSLNRGGGNQPQHF

v_call: TRBV2
clone_size: .
d_call: TRBD1
j_call: TRBJ2-7
cdr3_nt: TGTGCCAGCAAGAGAGGACAGGGGCGAACCTACGAGCAGTACTTC
cdr3_aa: CASKRGQGRTYEQYF

v_call: TRBV5-1
clone_size: .
d_call: TRBD1
j_call: TRBJ1-1
cdr3_nt: TGCGCCAGCAGCTGGATGGGGCAGGGGGGCTTCGCTGAAGCTTTCTTT
cdr3_aa: CASSWMGQGGFAEAFF

v_call: TRBV7-2
clone_size: .
d_call: TRBD1
j_call: TRBJ1-4
cdr3_nt: TGTGCCAGCAGCTTAGACAGGGGAAGTAGCGGTGAAAAACTGTTTTTT
cdr3_aa: CASSLDRGSSGEKLFF

v_call: TRBV5-6
clone_size: .
d_call: .
j_call: TRBJ1-2
cdr3_nt: TGTGCCAGCAGCTTGGCGGGCAGGGGTGGTGGCTACACCTTC
cdr3_aa: CASSLAGRGGGYTF

v_call: TRBV3-1/TRBV3-2
clone_size: few
d_call: TRBD1
j_call: TRBJ1-2
cdr3_nt: TGTGCCAGCAGCCGGACAGGGGATGGCTACACCTTC
cdr3_aa: CASSRTGDGYTF

v_call: TRBV6-5
clone_size: .
d_call: .
j_call: TRBJ2-2
cdr3_nt: TGTGCCACCCATTTTGATCAGGCCGGGGAGCTGTTTTTT
cdr3_aa: CATHFDQAGELFF

v_call: TRBV5-5
clone_size: .
d_call: .
j_call: TRBJ1-4
cdr3_nt: TGTGCCAGCAGCTTATTGAGGAATGAAAAACTGTTTTTT
cdr3_aa: CASSLLRNEKLFF

v_call: TRBV7-8
clone_size: .
d_call: TRBD1
j_call: TRBJ1-5
cdr3_nt: TGTGCCAGCAGCTTAGGACAGGGCCTAAGTGGTGAGCCCCAGCATTTT
cdr3_aa: CASSLGQGLSGEPQHF

v_call: TRBV4-3
clone_size: .
d_call: TRBD1
j_call: TRBJ2-1
cdr3_nt: TGCGCCAGCAGCCAACCGGGACAGGGGTCCCATGAGCAGTTCTTC
cdr3_aa: CASSQPGQGSHEQFF

v_call: TRBV12-3/TRBV12-4
clone_size: .
d_call: .
j_call: TRBJ1-1
cdr3_nt: TGTGCCAGCAGTTTAACAGGGTTTGAAGCTTTCTTT
cdr3_aa: CASSLTGFEAFF